This T cell receptor (beta chain) was identified during a study of blood T cells in healthy people across ages. The CDR3 is 13 residues long. The V gene lost 5 bases and the J gene lost 1 base, with 9 bases spanning the gap. Germline assignment: CDR1 SGHTA and CDR2 FQGNSA. With a J-beta primer mix and a sample-barcoded 5' primer, a second PCR ran about 7 to 12 cycles. TCRdb re-derived calls from the 5' RACE reads in MiXCR, one entry per CDR3 protein. The sample records approximately 780,000 distinct CDR3 sequences, roughly 26% being singletons. These data were also reused for a study on T cells of mothers and their children.

The sequenced sample consisted of blood. This TCR was recovered from a boy younger than 18 in good health. The rearrangement joins TRBV7-2 to TRBJ2-7, with D unresolved. The DNA for the CDR3 is TGTGCCAGCAGCAGGGCCCGATCCTACGAGCAGTACTTC. Translated: CASSRARSYEQYF.